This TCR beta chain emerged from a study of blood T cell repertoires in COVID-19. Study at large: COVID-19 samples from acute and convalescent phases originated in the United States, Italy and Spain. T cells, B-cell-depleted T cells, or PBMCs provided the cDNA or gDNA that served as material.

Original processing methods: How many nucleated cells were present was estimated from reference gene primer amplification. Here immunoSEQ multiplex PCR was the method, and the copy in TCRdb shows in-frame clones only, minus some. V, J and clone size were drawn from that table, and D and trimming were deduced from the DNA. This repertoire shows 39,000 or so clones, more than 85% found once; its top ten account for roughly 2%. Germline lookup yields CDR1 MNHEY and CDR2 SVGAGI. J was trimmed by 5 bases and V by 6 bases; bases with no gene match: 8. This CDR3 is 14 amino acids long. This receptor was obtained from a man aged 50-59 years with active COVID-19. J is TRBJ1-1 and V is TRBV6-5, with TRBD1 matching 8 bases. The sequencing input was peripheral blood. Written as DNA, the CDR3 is TGTGCCAGCAGACCCCGGACAGGGCGGACTGAAGCTTTCTTT. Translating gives CASRPRTGRTEAFF.